These 10 T cell receptor beta chains were sequenced from one sample in a study of memory CD4+ T cells and cytomegalovirus serostatus. Clones were read by immunoSEQ multiplex PCR, and TCRdb kept only the in-frame ones, dropping some. The sample includes roughly 54,000 clones, roughly 79% of them seen just once. The sort gate was single viable CD3+CD4+CD8-CD45RO+ cells for memory CD4+ T cells. Material for sequencing was memory CD4+ T cells from blood. The receptors here all came from an adult in good health and CMV-seronegative.

CDR3 sequence reads: CASSLPGPNTEAFF. CDR3 sequence (DNA): TGTGCCAGCAGCTTGCCAGGACCGAACACTGAAGCTTTCTTT. The rearrangement links TRBV5-4 to TRBJ1-1, with D unclear. Trimming removed 1 base at V and 1 base at J, with 8 bases between. Per germline, CDR1 SGHNT and CDR2 YYREEE (reference sequence). The CDR3 covers 14 residues.

The rearrangement joins TRBV18 to TRBJ1-3; D is unclear. V was clipped by 3 bases and J by 12 bases, with 18 bases between them. The length of the CDR3 is 14 residues. The germline V gene has CDR1 KGHSH and CDR2 LQKENI. CDR3 nucleotides: TGTGCCAGCTCACCTCAGGTGCCCGACGGGGACATATATTTT. Translation gives CASSPQVPDGDIYF.

The chain uses TRBV6-5 and TRBJ2-7, with D possibly being TRBD1 or TRBD2 (5 bases each). Germline CDR1 is MNHEY and CDR2 is SVGAGI. The CDR3 is 13 residues long. V was trimmed by 2 bases and J by 5 bases, leaving 10 bases between them. The CDR3 is CASSYGTFNEQYF. The CDR3 DNA is TGTGCCAGCAGTTACGGGACGTTCAACGAGCAGTACTTC.

This chain joins TRBV2 and TRBJ1-4; the D is unclear. The germline gives CDR1 SNHLY, CDR2 FYNNEI. The CDR3 loop spans 15 amino acids. Trimming shortened V by 6 bases and J by 1 base, and 12 bases separated the two germline ends. Here the CDR3 reads CASSPNSLTNEKLFF. CDR3 DNA: TGTGCCAGCAGCCCTAACAGTCTAACTAATGAAAAACTGTTTTTT.

This sequence joins TRBV4-3 and TRBJ1-6; D gene ambiguous. This CDR3 comprises 15 residues. V lost 1 base and J lost 10, with 14 bases in between. In germline, CDR1 is LGHNA, CDR2 YSLEER. Here the CDR3 reads CASSQVAGFLSPLHF. The CDR3 DNA is TGCGCCAGCAGCCAAGTTGCGGGCTTTTTGTCACCCCTCCACTTT.

The chain joins TRBV11-1 to TRBJ2-1; TRBD2 agrees at 12 bases. Trimming cost V 2 bases and J 7 bases; bases outside gene matches: 6. The CDR3 loop spans 16 amino acids. CDR1 is SGHAT and CDR2 is FQDESV in the germline V gene (reference sequence). Here the CDR3 reads CASSLTTSGGINEQFF. CDR3 DNA sequence: TGTGCCAGCAGCTTAACCACTAGCGGGGGGATTAATGAGCAGTTCTTC.

The rearrangement joins TRBV19 to TRBJ1-1; D gene unclear. Between the trimmed V and J ends, which lost 7 bases and 5 bases, there was a span of 8 bases. Germline V gene sequence: CDR1 LNHDA, CDR2 SQIVND (reference sequence). CDR3 length: 11 amino acids. The CDR3 bases are TGTGCCAGTAAAGGCAGGACTGAAGCTTTCTTT. Amino acids: CASKGRTEAFF.

The count of this clone is one. The junction departs from germline at one end; a sequencing error may be responsible. This chain uses TRBV7-7 with TRBJ2-5; D gene ambiguous. The CDR3 consists of 13 residues. Germline CDR1 and CDR2: SSHAT and FNYEAQ (reference sequence). The CDR3 loop reads CASSDRARETQYF. The CDR3 region has the DNA TGTGCTAGCAGCGATCGCGCCCGAGAGACCCAGTACTTC.

V usage is TRBV5-5 and J usage is TRBJ2-4; 8 nucleotides match TRBD2. V gave up 0 bases and J gave up 5 bases; unmatched junction bases: 4. The CDR3 runs 15 residues. The V gene's germline CDR1 is SGHKS and CDR2 YYEKEE (reference sequence). CDR3 residues: CASSLAGGTQNIQYF. The DNA for the CDR3 is TGTGCCAGCAGCTTGGCGGGGGGGACCCAAAACATTCAGTACTTC.

This clone turned up a few times. V gene TRBV5-1 combines with J gene TRBJ1-2; D not certain. This CDR3 is built from 15 residues. In germline, CDR1 is SGHRS, CDR2 YFSETQ. V dropped 1 base and J dropped 4 bases, with 14 bases sitting between them. The CDR3 loop is CASSLTLGFTYGYTF. DNA for the CDR3: TGCGCCAGCAGCTTGACACTCGGATTCACCTATGGCTACACCTTC.